This T cell receptor beta chain appears in the sequencing data of a study of blood T cell repertoires in COVID-19. For the study at large: The analysed material was cDNA or gDNA that came from T cells, B-cell-depleted T cells, or PBMCs.

Germline CDR1 is MNHEY and CDR2 is SMNVEV (reference sequence). This CDR3 is built from 15 residues. J gave up 7 bases and V 4 bases, and 5 bases lay outside the gene matches. As processed by the authors: Reference gene primer amplification gave nucleated cell count estimates. Clones were sequenced by immunoSEQ multiplex PCR, and TCRdb holds only the in-frame ones, with some missing. D and trimming come from the DNA, and the V and J calls and clone size come from that table. Altogether 250,000 to 350,000 clones are present, roughly nine tenths being singletons, with the ten largest covering 2% to 3%. Clinical history reported by participants formed the basis on which cohorts were assigned.

The source is a man aged 60-69 years who had recovered from COVID-19. The specimen was PBMCs or T cells enriched from blood (not recorded which). The gene calls are TRBV27 and TRBJ1-6; TRBD1 matches 9 bases. The chain's CDR3 is CASSSSGTGNSPLHF. As DNA, the CDR3 is TGTGCCAGCAGTTCATCCGGGACAGGGAATTCACCCCTCCACTTT.